This T cell receptor beta chain was sequenced during a study of blood T cell repertoires in COVID-19. Background on the study: PBMCs, B-cell-depleted T cells, or T cells were the source of the cDNA or gDNA that made up the material.

This clone was seen only a few times. Original methodology: Nucleated cell number was recorded as an estimate derived from reference gene primer amplification. Generated by immunoSEQ multiplex PCR, the TCRdb table keeps only in-frame clones and is missing some. The D gene and trimming were derived from the DNA, and the V and J assignments and clone size from that table. This sample has about 75,000 clones, with roughly 78% found just once. Germline V CDR1 and CDR2: LNHDA, SQIVND (reference sequence). The CDR3 extends over 12 amino acids. With 3 bases removed from V and 8 bases from J, the gap between germline ends came to 10 bases.

The chain is built from TRBV19 and TRBJ1-1; D call uncertain. The source of this sequence is an elderly woman with active or convalescent COVID-19. Sequencing used peripheral blood. The CDR3 here is CASSIRVSEAFF. CDR3 nucleotide sequence: TGTGCCAGTAGTATTAGAGTAAGCGAAGCTTTCTTT.